This T cell receptor beta chain was profiled in a study of cytomegalovirus exposure and HLA in healthy donors. Produced via immunoSEQ multiplex PCR; TCRdb's table is partial and in-frame only. The table records about 90,000 clones, 84% of them present only once. This receptor was obtained from a woman under 30 in good health and CMV-seropositive. The sequenced sample consisted of PBMCs.

CDR3 coding DNA: TGTGCCAGCAGCAAGGGACTAGCGGGGGGCCGTACGCAGTATTTT. Protein product: CASSKGLAGGRTQYF. This chain uses TRBV6-5 with TRBJ2-3; 15 nucleotides line up with TRBD2. This CDR3 has 15 residues. Germline CDR1 and CDR2: MNHEY and SVGAGI. The J segment lost 8 bases and the V segment lost 6 bases, leaving 6 bases of the junction unmatched.